The 8 T cell receptor beta chains reported below all come from one sample, sequenced in a study of regulatory T cells in long-lasting Graves disease. Building the TCR beta libraries relied on iRepertoire HTBI primers, and CDR3 regions underwent Arm-PCR. TCRdb re-analysed the multiplex PCR reads in MiXCR, keeping a single row per CDR3 protein. The table lists some 430,000 distinct CDR3 sequences, about a fifth of them singletons. Time point given: persistent/refractory GD, antithyroid drugs over 5 years with positive TRAb. Isolated PBMC RNA provided the starting material for the TCR library. Sequenced material: peripheral blood mononuclear cells (PBMCs), taken when the disease was refractory, from a patient treated with antithyroid drugs. Receptors were obtained from a female donor with Graves disease.

This clonotype was found a few times. This chain joins TRBV29-1 and TRBJ1-2, with 7 bases identical to TRBD1. This CDR3 spans 13 amino acids. Germline loops: CDR1 SQVTM, CDR2 ANQGSEA. V trimming: 7 bases; J trimming: 3 bases; junction bases outside the gene matches: 8. CDR3: CSGRGQGDYGYTF. CDR3 sequence (DNA): TGCAGCGGGAGGGGGCAGGGTGACTATGGCTACACCTTC.

This clonotype was found a few times. This chain uses TRBV7-9 with TRBJ2-7; TRBD1 matches at 9 bases. Germline CDR1 reads SEHNR; CDR2 reads FQNEAQ (reference sequence). The length of the CDR3 is 15 residues. The V and J ends lost 5 bases and 2 bases, in that order; junction bases with no gene match: 7. Written as DNA, the CDR3 is TGTGCCAGCAGCACCCGACAGGGGGTTCCCTACGAGCAGTACTTC. Translated: CASSTRQGVPYEQYF. The full variable domain, in which reference TRBV7-9 and TRBJ2-7 provide the parts outside the CDR3, is DTGVSQNPRHKITKRGQNVTFRCDPISEHNRLYWYRQTLGQGPEFLTYFQNEAQLEKSRLLSDRFSAERPKGSFSTLEIQRTEQGDSAMYLCASSTRQGVPYEQYFGPGTRLTVT.

Ten or more counts support this clonotype. This rearrangement joins TRBV28 to TRBJ2-5; 7 bases are a match to TRBD2. The CDR3 sequence is 16 residues long. Germline V CDR1 and CDR2: MDHEN, SYDVKM. J lost 1 base, V lost 6 bases, and 11 bases had no gene match. The CDR3 region is CASSLVGSGAQETQYF. The CDR3 region has the DNA TGTGCCAGCAGCCTCGTAGGAAGCGGGGCCCAAGAGACCCAGTACTTC.

This clonotype was counted many times. This chain uses TRBV28 with TRBJ1-2; weak D call: TRBD1 (5 bases). There are 12 residues in the CDR3. Looked up from germline, CDR1 is MDHEN and CDR2 is SYDVKM. The ends were cut back, 2 bases at V and 8 bases at J, with 9 bases in the middle. The CDR3 region is CASSLGRGGYTF. DNA for the CDR3: TGTGCCAGCAGTTTAGGACGGGGGGGCTACACCTTC.

CDR3 in amino acids: CASSFFKRGAAYFYNEQFF. CDR3 nucleotide sequence: TGTGCCAGCAGTTTTTTTAAGCGGGGGGCTGCTTACTTCTACAATGAGCAGTTCTTC. The V gene is TRBV28, the J gene TRBJ2-1; 9 bases agree with TRBD2. Trimming took 3 bases from V and 3 from J; bases not matched to a gene: 15. The CDR3 is made up of 19 amino acids. Germline V gene data show CDR1 as MDHEN and CDR2 as SYDVKM.

There are a few counts of this clonotype. This rearrangement joins TRBV12-3 or TRBV12-4 to TRBJ2-2; the match to TRBD1 covers 7 bases. This CDR3 spans 14 amino acids. Trimming cost V 5 bases and J 7 bases; bases outside gene matches: 7. DNA for the CDR3: TGTGCCAGCAGTATACAGGGGCCGGGCGGGGAGCTGTTTTTT. Translating gives CASSIQGPGGELFF.

The chain couples TRBV10-3 to TRBJ1-2, with a tentative D call TRBD1 (6 bases). Germline V CDR1 and CDR2: ENHRY, SYGVKD. V gave up 3 bases and J gave up 2 bases, with 13 bases separating them. The CDR3 loop spans 15 amino acids. CDR3 DNA sequence: TGTGCCATCAGTGAATGGCAGGGGAAAAACTATGGCTACACCTTC. Translation: CAISEWQGKNYGYTF.

This clonotype has a count of ten or more. V gene TRBV28 combines with J gene TRBJ2-7; 7 bases map to TRBD1. The ends lost 6 bases at V and 1 base at J; junction bases unmatched: 6. The CDR3 has 14 residues. The germline V gene encodes CDR1 MDHEN and CDR2 SYDVKM. The CDR3 reads CASRKRQGSYEQYF. The CDR3 nucleotides read TGTGCCAGCAGAAAGAGACAGGGATCCTACGAGCAGTACTTC.